The 8 T cell receptor beta chains below come from one sample, sequenced in a study of identifying expanded T cells in peripheral blood. Clones were sequenced by immunoSEQ multiplex PCR, and TCRdb holds only the in-frame ones, with some missing. The table includes about 89,000 clones, about 91% detected once. Sequenced sample: blood. The receptor source for this set is a person between 18 and 75 years old in good health.

This clone was found a few times. The V and J genes are TRBV10-3 and TRBJ2-7; D perhaps matches TRBD1 (5 bases). The CDR3 runs 15 residues. Trimming cost V 0 bases and J 4 bases, with 13 bases left between them. Germline V gene lookup returns CDR1 ENHRY and CDR2 SYGVKD. CDR3 sequence (DNA): TGTGCCATCAGTGAGTCGTCGAAGCCAGGGTACGAGCAGTACTTC. Protein product: CAISESSKPGYEQYF.

This clone was detected once. This chain links TRBV19 with TRBJ2-7, with D perhaps assigned TRBD1 or TRBD2 (5 bases each). V lost 3 bases to trimming and J lost 6 bases, with 21 bases between them. CDR3 size: 16 residues. Germline lookup yields CDR1 LNHDA and CDR2 SQIVND (reference sequence). This chain's CDR3 is CASSIGLGDDGLEQYF. The CDR3 bases are TGTGCCAGTAGTATCGGTCTCGGGGACGATGGTCTCGAGCAGTACTTC.

The rearrangement joins TRBV6-5 to TRBJ1-6; possibly TRBD1 for D (6 bases). Trimming took off 0 bases at V and 6 bases at J, with 9 bases between the two ends. This CDR3 is built from 15 residues. Looked up from germline, CDR1 is MNHEY and CDR2 is SVGAGI. CDR3 loop: CASSYSGGSNSPLHF. CDR3 DNA: TGTGCCAGCAGTTACTCAGGGGGTAGTAATTCACCCCTCCACTTT.

The chain combines TRBV15 with TRBJ2-3; D gene uncertain. Between the trimmed V and J ends, which lost 0 bases and 4 bases, there was a span of 5 bases. The CDR3 totals 13 residues. Germline assignment: CDR1 LNHNV and CDR2 YYDKDF (reference sequence). In nucleotides, the CDR3 is TGTGCCACCAGCAGAGATCGGGCAGATACGCAGTATTTT. Protein sequence: CATSRDRADTQYF.

The chain combines TRBV7-6 with TRBJ2-1; 14 bases align to TRBD2. The germline gives CDR1 SGHVS, CDR2 FNYEAQ. With V trimmed by 5 bases and J by 8 bases, 5 bases remained unmatched. CDR3 length: 15 residues. CDR3 nucleotide sequence: TGTGCCAGCAGCCCGGGGACTAGCGGGGGCGATGAGCAGTTCTTC. Translation: CASSPGTSGGDEQFF.

V usage is TRBV30 and J usage is TRBJ1-2; perhaps TRBD1 as D (6 bases). Trimming pared 1 base from V and 0 bases from J, leaving 12 bases between. Germline-derived CDR1 and CDR2 are GTSNPN and SVGIG (reference sequence). The CDR3 has 15 amino acids. The chain's CDR3 is CAWSGGPNSNYGYTF. The DNA of the CDR3 is TGTGCCTGGAGTGGGGGGCCCAATTCTAACTATGGCTACACCTTC.

V gene TRBV5-1 combines with J gene TRBJ2-7; TRBD2 agrees at 11 bases. Germline values: CDR1 SGHRS, CDR2 YFSETQ. CDR3 length: 15 residues. J lost 7 bases, V lost 2 bases, and 8 bases had no gene match. CDR3 protein: CASSFTSGSASEQYF. Written as DNA, the CDR3 is TGCGCCAGCAGCTTTACTAGCGGGAGTGCATCTGAGCAGTACTTC.

V usage is TRBV6-5 and J usage is TRBJ1-6, with 7 bases lining up with TRBD1. Trimming removed 2 bases from V and 13 bases from J; junction bases left unmatched: 8. The CDR3 runs to 14 residues. Germline lookup yields CDR1 MNHEY and CDR2 SVGAGI. CDR3 amino acids: CASSYGKGASPLHF. The CDR3 DNA sequence: TGTGCCAGCAGTTACGGGAAGGGGGCCTCTCCCCTCCACTTT.